This note documents a single TCR beta chain sequence. These data are taken from a study of blood T cell repertoires in COVID-19. About the research overall: Sources were T cells, B-cell-depleted T cells, or PBMCs; the material itself was cDNA or gDNA.

V was clipped by 0 bases and J by 6 bases, with 17 bases between them. Germline CDR1 reads KGHSH; CDR2 reads LQKENI. The CDR3 loop spans 16 amino acids. Cohort 3 recovered donors had two negative PCRs, clearance, or symptom resolution. Per the authors' pipeline: Estimation of nucleated cell counts was performed using reference gene primer amplification. Sequencing was performed with immunoSEQ multiplex PCR; in TCRdb, only in-frame clones are kept and a portion is missing. D and trimming were read from the DNA, whereas the V and J calls and clone size are those reported in that table. The sample holds about 140,000 clones, roughly three quarters seen once.

The chain uses TRBV18 and TRBJ1-1; maybe TRBD1 (6 bases). The receptor's source is a woman in her 50s who had recovered from COVID-19. Input material: PBMCs or T cells enriched from blood (not recorded which). The DNA of the CDR3 is TGTGCCAGCTCACCACCCCGGACAGTCCTCCGGTCTGAAGCTTTCTTT. This codes for CASSPPRTVLRSEAFF.